Here is one T cell receptor (beta chain) with its context. The assay was immunoSEQ multiplex PCR, and TCRdb's table has in-frame clones only and misses some. Of 150,000 to 200,000 clones in the sample, around 83% were seen once. This entry is derived from a study of blood T cell repertoires in COVID-19. In the study overall: The United States, Italy and Spain supplied acute and convalescent COVID-19 samples. In each case, the material was cDNA or gDNA derived from T cells, B-cell-depleted T cells, or PBMCs.

The CDR3 contains 16 residues. Trimming cost V 5 bases and J 8 bases; bases outside gene matches: 9. Germline assignment: CDR1 MRHNA and CDR2 SNTAGT. Sequenced: peripheral blood. The sequence came from a man in his forties or fifties with active or convalescent COVID-19. The chain uses TRBV6-4 and TRBJ1-6; TRBD1 matches at 10 bases. CDR3 amino acids: CASSRTPGTGDSPLHF. CDR3 coding DNA: TGTGCCAGCAGTCGTACCCCCGGGACAGGGGATTCACCCCTCCACTTT.